The 14 T cell receptor beta chains reported below all come from one sample, sequenced in a study of T-cell reconstitution after alpha-beta-depleted transplantation in children. TCRbeta library construction was performed incorporating unique molecular identifiers. TCRdb re-derived calls from the PCR reads in MiXCR, one entry per CDR3 protein. This sample has hundreds of thousands of distinct CDR3 sequences, with less than 15% found just once. The input for sequencing was PBMCs, taken before TCRalphabeta/CD19-depleted stem cell transplant. These TCRs come from a girl aged 2 to 9 with congenital amegakaryocytic thrombocytopenia, due to receive a stem cell transplant.

A single count supports this clonotype. J is TRBJ2-3 and V is TRBV4-1, with 10 bases matching TRBD1. The CDR3 extends over 19 amino acids. The ends lost 0 bases at V and 4 bases at J; junction bases unmatched: 13. The V gene's germline CDR1 is MGHRA and CDR2 YSYEKL. The CDR3 region has the DNA TGCGCCAGCAGCCAAGAATGGTTCCCCGGGACAGGGGTTCCAGATACGCAGTATTTT. Its protein is CASSQEWFPGTGVPDTQYF.

This clonotype was counted many times. The gene calls are TRBV29-1 and TRBJ2-5; D might be TRBD2 (6 bases). This CDR3 has 12 residues. Germline loops: CDR1 SQVTM, CDR2 ANQGSEA. Between the trimmed V and J ends, which lost 5 bases and 2 bases, there was a span of 9 bases. DNA of the CDR3: TGCAGCGTTTTCGGGAGTCAAGAGACCCAGTACTTC. It yields the protein CSVFGSQETQYF.

This clonotype was picked up many times. The chain carries TRBV3-1 and TRBJ2-3; D gene unclear. Per the germline V gene, CDR1 is LGHDT and CDR2 is YNNKEL (reference sequence). The V gene lost 3 bases and the J gene lost 0 bases, with 7 bases spanning the gap. The CDR3 has 14 amino acids. Here the CDR3 DNA reads TGTGCCAGCAGCCAGACCACTAGCACAGATACGCAGTATTTT. Its translation: CASSQTTSTDTQYF.

The CDR3 DNA reads as TGTGCCACCAGCAGATACCCGAGAGGGTGGGACACTGAAGCTTTCTTT. This sequence encodes CATSRYPRGWDTEAFF. This chain connects TRBV15 to TRBJ1-1; D unclear. Germline V gene data show CDR1 as LNHNV and CDR2 as YYDKDF (reference sequence). V was shortened by 2 bases and J by 3 bases, with 16 bases between the two germline ends. The CDR3 has 16 amino acids.

Of note for this clonotype: This sequence may be a read error, since a much larger clone differs from it by one base. The V gene is TRBV12-3 or TRBV12-4, the J gene TRBJ1-2; the D is unclear. The CDR3 loop spans 12 amino acids. CDR3 nucleotide sequence: TGTGCCAGCACCCGAACCGGTTATGGCAACACCTTC. This translates into CASTRTGYGNTF.

This clonotype occurred many times. The chain recombines TRBV5-1 with TRBJ2-3; D perhaps matches TRBD2 (6 bases). Trimming stripped 2 bases from V and 3 bases from J, with 10 bases between. The CDR3 runs 14 residues. Germline values: CDR1 SGHRS, CDR2 YFSETQ. CDR3: CASSFPGETDTQYF. CDR3 bases: TGCGCCAGCAGCTTTCCGGGGGAAACAGATACGCAGTATTTT.

This clonotype was counted at least ten times. The chain links TRBV12-3 or TRBV12-4 to TRBJ2-1; 9 nucleotides line up with TRBD2. J lost 7 bases, V lost 6 bases, and 10 bases had no gene match. The CDR3 extends over 15 amino acids. The chain's CDR3 is CASSPRSGSGNEQFF. The CDR3 bases are TGTGCCAGCAGCCCCCGTAGCGGGAGTGGGAATGAGCAGTTCTTC.

In its sample, this clonotype was seen a few times. J is TRBJ2-7 and V is TRBV7-9; unclear D gene. Trimming took off 5 bases at V and 12 bases at J, with 23 bases between the two ends. The length of the CDR3 is 14 residues. Germline V gene data show CDR1 as SEHNR and CDR2 as FQNEAQ (reference sequence). The CDR3 loop reads CASSDGPSNPFLYF. The CDR3 DNA follows: TGTGCCAGCAGCGATGGACCTTCTAATCCTTTTTTGTACTTC.

The chain carries TRBV4-1 and TRBJ2-5; 11 bases fit TRBD2. This CDR3 region has 19 residues. V dropped 2 bases and J dropped 4; count of bases not matched to a gene: 15. Germline-derived CDR1 and CDR2 are MGHRA and YSYEKL. The DNA of the CDR3 is TGCGCCAGCAGCCAATCACTACTAGCGGGAGCTGGTGTCGGAGAGACCCAGTACTTC. Residues: CASSQSLLAGAGVGETQYF.

This clonotype was detected only a few times. This sequence joins TRBV5-1 and TRBJ2-5; D is uncertain. CDR1 and CDR2 from the germline V gene are SGHRS and YFSETQ. V dropped 0 bases and J dropped 2 bases, with 8 bases sitting between them. CDR3 length: 14 residues. CDR3 bases: TGCGCCAGCAGCTTGGTTTTCGGTCAAGAGACCCAGTACTTC. Translating gives CASSLVFGQETQYF.

This clonotype was counted many times. The V call is TRBV24-1, the J call TRBJ2-1; unclear D gene. The CDR3 sequence is 14 residues long. Trimming left V 3 bases short and J 6 bases short, with 11 bases between. Germline V gene sequence: CDR1 KGHDR, CDR2 SFDVKD. In DNA form, the CDR3 reads TGTGCCACCAGTGATCCCCGGAGAACCAATGAGCAGTTCTTC. This encodes CATSDPRRTNEQFF.

The chain joins TRBV18 to TRBJ1-4; a possible D gene is TRBD1 (5 bases). Per germline, CDR1 KGHSH and CDR2 LQKENI. V was pared by 5 bases and J by 8 bases, with 18 bases between. This CDR3 is 15 amino acids long. The CDR3 here is CASSSPGPLSEKLFF. The CDR3 nucleotides are TGTGCCAGCTCATCTCCGGGACCGCTGTCCGAAAAACTGTTTTTT.

Many counts were recorded for this clonotype. The chain has TRBV7-2 and TRBJ2-7, with unresolved D. Germline V CDR1 and CDR2: SGHTA, FQGNSA. There are 14 residues in the CDR3. Trimming left V 0 bases short and J 0 bases short, with 6 bases between. CDR3 sequence (DNA): TGTGCCAGCAGCTTAGCGGTGAGCTCCTACGAGCAGTACTTC. Amino acids: CASSLAVSSYEQYF.

This clonotype was seen only a few times. The V gene is TRBV29-1, the J gene TRBJ2-7, with TRBD2 as a possible D gene (5 bases). Trimming took off 4 bases at V and 1 base at J, with 11 bases between the two ends. Germline assignment: CDR1 SQVTM and CDR2 ANQGSEA. The CDR3 sequence is 13 residues long. CDR3 DNA sequence: TGCAGCGTTGTAGCGAGAAAATCCTACGAGCAGTACTTC. Translation: CSVVARKSYEQYF.